This is a list of T cell receptor beta chains from one sample in a study of tumor-infiltrating lymphocytes in localized non-small cell lung cancer. The table came from immunoSEQ multiplex PCR; TCRdb's copy has only in-frame clones and leaves some out. The sample has approximately 7,400 clones; about 74% are singletons. What was sequenced was uninvolved lung tissue not adjacent to the tumor. Receptors originate from a human donor with non-small cell lung cancer. Each CDR3 is given with its conserved first and last residue. The order of the fields is D gene, V gene, clone size, J gene, CDR3 DNA, CDR3 protein. The D gene is left open where the match is weak. Part of the rows lack a size; the others show once, few, many or a class for expanded clones.

D gene: -; V gene: TRBV7-3; clone size: -; J gene: TRBJ2-3; CDR3 DNA: TGTGCCAGCAGCTCGACTGATACCGATACGCAGTATTTT; CDR3 protein: CASSSTDTDTQYF
D gene: -; V gene: TRBV6-5; clone size: once; J gene: TRBJ2-5; CDR3 DNA: TGTGCCAGCAGTTTGGAAGGGAGTGGGCGGCAAGAGACCCAGTACTTC; CDR3 protein: CASSLEGSGRQETQYF
D gene: -; V gene: TRBV19; clone size: -; J gene: TRBJ2-2; CDR3 DNA: TGTGCCAGTAGTATTGCAGGGGTGAACACCGGGGAGCTGTTTTTT; CDR3 protein: CASSIAGVNTGELFF
D gene: -; V gene: TRBV9; clone size: few; J gene: TRBJ2-1; CDR3 DNA: TGTGCCAGCAGCGTACGCGGGGAGAATTACAATGAGCAGTTCTTC; CDR3 protein: CASSVRGENYNEQFF
D gene: TRBD2; V gene: TRBV7-2; clone size: -; J gene: TRBJ2-7; CDR3 DNA: TGTGCCAGCAGCTCGGGACTAGCGACGAGGGAGCAGTACTTC; CDR3 protein: CASSSGLATREQYF
D gene: -; V gene: TRBV27; clone size: -; J gene: TRBJ2-7; CDR3 DNA: TGTGCCATCGGGGCTAGGGTTTCCAACGAGCAGTACTTC; CDR3 protein: CAIGARVSNEQYF
D gene: -; V gene: TRBV30; clone size: -; J gene: TRBJ2-1; CDR3 DNA: TGTGCCTGGAGTGTAGGCGGCTCCTACAATGAGCAGTTCTTC; CDR3 protein: CAWSVGGSYNEQFF
D gene: -; V gene: TRBV5-4; clone size: -; J gene: TRBJ2-7; CDR3 DNA: TGTGCCAGCAGCTTGCGGAGCTCCTACGAGCAGTACTTC; CDR3 protein: CASSLRSSYEQYF
D gene: TRBD1; V gene: TRBV29-1; clone size: -; J gene: TRBJ1-1; CDR3 DNA: TGCAGCGTTATGACAGGGATGAACACTGAAGCTTTCTTT; CDR3 protein: CSVMTGMNTEAFF
D gene: TRBD1; V gene: TRBV5-1; clone size: -; J gene: TRBJ2-5; CDR3 DNA: TGCGCCAGCAGCTCGGGACAGGGACGACAAGAGACCCAGTACTTC; CDR3 protein: CASSSGQGRQETQYF
D gene: -; V gene: TRBV28; clone size: once; J gene: TRBJ2-1; CDR3 DNA: TGTGCCAGCGCTCGGGTAGGATCCTACAATGAGCAGTTCTTC; CDR3 protein: CASARVGSYNEQFF
D gene: -; V gene: TRBV29-1; clone size: -; J gene: TRBJ1-5; CDR3 DNA: TGCAGCGTAAAACGGGGGAGCAATCAGCCCCAGCATTTT; CDR3 protein: CSVKRGSNQPQHF
D gene: -; V gene: TRBV7-3; clone size: few; J gene: TRBJ1-1; CDR3 DNA: TGTGCCAGCAGCTTAGTTTGGGACACTGAAGCTTTCTTT; CDR3 protein: CASSLVWDTEAFF
D gene: -; V gene: TRBV7-9; clone size: -; J gene: TRBJ1-5; CDR3 DNA: TGTGCCAGCAGCTTGACGACAGGCGATCAGCCCCAGCATTTT; CDR3 protein: CASSLTTGDQPQHF
D gene: -; V gene: TRBV28; clone size: -; J gene: TRBJ1-1; CDR3 DNA: TGTGCAGTTCTCCCTTCCCCAGGGGCGATGAACACTGAAGCTTTCTTT; CDR3 protein: CAVLPSPGAMNTEAFF
D gene: -; V gene: TRBV5-4; clone size: -; J gene: TRBJ2-7; CDR3 DNA: TGTGCCAGCAGCTTGGTGGGCGGGGACTCCTACGAGCAGTACTTC; CDR3 protein: CASSLVGGDSYEQYF
D gene: TRBD1; V gene: TRBV7-2; clone size: -; J gene: TRBJ1-2; CDR3 DNA: TGTGCCAGCAGCTTAGCGACAGGGGGCCTTAACTATGGCTACACCTTC; CDR3 protein: CASSLATGGLNYGYTF
D gene: -; V gene: TRBV7-9; clone size: -; J gene: TRBJ1-1; CDR3 DNA: TGTGCCAGCAGCTTAGTTCGCGGTAGGCGAGCTTTCTTT; CDR3 protein: CASSLVRGRRAFF
D gene: -; V gene: TRBV20-1; clone size: -; J gene: TRBJ2-5; CDR3 DNA: TGCAGTGCTAGACATGACGAGACCCAGTACTTC; CDR3 protein: CSARHDETQYF
D gene: -; V gene: TRBV27; clone size: -; J gene: TRBJ2-5; CDR3 DNA: TGTGCCAGCAGTTTTTTCGAGGGGACACAAGAGACCCAGTACTTC; CDR3 protein: CASSFFEGTQETQYF
D gene: -; V gene: TRBV15; clone size: -; J gene: TRBJ1-4; CDR3 DNA: TGTGCCACCAGCAGAGTAGACGGGGACCTGTTTTTT; CDR3 protein: CATSRVDGDLFF
D gene: TRBD2; V gene: TRBV4-1; clone size: -; J gene: TRBJ2-5; CDR3 DNA: TGCGCCAGGCAGACGAATGGGACTAGCGCAAGAGTGCAAGAGACCCAGTACTTC; CDR3 protein: CARQTNGTSARVQETQYF
D gene: TRBD2; V gene: TRBV30; clone size: -; J gene: TRBJ2-3; CDR3 DNA: TGTGCCGTTACGGCGGGAGCTTCAGATACGCAGTATTTT; CDR3 protein: CAVTAGASDTQYF
D gene: -; V gene: TRBV7-2; clone size: few; J gene: TRBJ1-2; CDR3 DNA: TGTGCCAGCAGTCTTCGGTATGGCTACACCTTC; CDR3 protein: CASSLRYGYTF
D gene: -; V gene: TRBV5-6; clone size: -; J gene: TRBJ2-4; CDR3 DNA: TGTGCCAGCAGCTACGGGGAATCCAAAAACATTCAGTACTTC; CDR3 protein: CASSYGESKNIQYF
D gene: -; V gene: TRBV4-1; clone size: -; J gene: TRBJ2-1; CDR3 DNA: TGCGCCAGCAGCCAAGAAGGCCGATACAATGAGCAGTTCTTC; CDR3 protein: CASSQEGRYNEQFF
D gene: -; V gene: TRBV30; clone size: -; J gene: TRBJ1-1; CDR3 DNA: TGTGCCTGGACGGGCAGGGAAGCGAACACTGAAGCTTTCTTT; CDR3 protein: CAWTGREANTEAFF
D gene: -; V gene: TRBV28; clone size: -; J gene: TRBJ2-7; CDR3 DNA: TGTGCCAGCAGTCCCTTTGACAGCAGCTCCTACGAGCAGTACTTC; CDR3 protein: CASSPFDSSSYEQYF
D gene: -; V gene: TRBV7-3; clone size: -; J gene: TRBJ2-1; CDR3 DNA: TGTGCCAGCAGCCCTGTTGCGGCGACATACAATGAGCAGTTCTTC; CDR3 protein: CASSPVAATYNEQFF
D gene: -; V gene: TRBV2; clone size: few; J gene: TRBJ1-2; CDR3 DNA: TGTGCCAGCAGCTTTGAGGGGCGCGGTGGCTACACCTTC; CDR3 protein: CASSFEGRGGYTF
D gene: TRBD1; V gene: TRBV2; clone size: -; J gene: TRBJ2-7; CDR3 DNA: TGTGCCAGCAGCCAGGGGGAAGGGAGCGAGCAGTACTTC; CDR3 protein: CASSQGEGSEQYF
D gene: -; V gene: TRBV6-1; clone size: once; J gene: TRBJ2-7; CDR3 DNA: TGTGCCAGCAGTGACAGCGTGGGGAGGAGCTCCTACGAGCAGTACTTC; CDR3 protein: CASSDSVGRSSYEQYF
D gene: TRBD1; V gene: TRBV5-1; clone size: -; J gene: TRBJ2-2; CDR3 DNA: TGCGCCAGCAGCTTGCGGCAGGGGGAAGCCGGGGAGCTGTTTTTT; CDR3 protein: CASSLRQGEAGELFF
D gene: -; V gene: TRBV30; clone size: few; J gene: TRBJ2-3; CDR3 DNA: TGTGCCTGGAGTGGGACAGACACAGATACGCAGTATTTT; CDR3 protein: CAWSGTDTDTQYF
D gene: -; V gene: TRBV28; clone size: -; J gene: TRBJ1-4; CDR3 DNA: TGTGCCAGCAGTTTGCAGGCCTTAAATGAAAAACTGTTTTTT; CDR3 protein: CASSLQALNEKLFF
D gene: TRBD1; V gene: TRBV6-5; clone size: -; J gene: TRBJ1-2; CDR3 DNA: TGTGCCAGTTGTGGGCAGGGGGGATATGGCTACACCTTC; CDR3 protein: CASCGQGGYGYTF
D gene: TRBD2; V gene: TRBV7-2; clone size: once; J gene: TRBJ2-2; CDR3 DNA: TGTGCCAGCAGCTTACGAGGGACTAAAATGGGGGAGCTGTTTTTT; CDR3 protein: CASSLRGTKMGELFF
D gene: -; V gene: TRBV6-5; clone size: few; J gene: TRBJ2-6; CDR3 DNA: TGTGCCAGCAGTTACAGGACAACTGGGGCCAACGTCCTGACTTTC; CDR3 protein: CASSYRTTGANVLTF
D gene: -; V gene: TRBV5-1; clone size: -; J gene: TRBJ2-1; CDR3 DNA: TGCGCCAGCAGCTTGTTCGGGATGAGCTCCTACAATGAGCAGTTCTTC; CDR3 protein: CASSLFGMSSYNEQFF
D gene: TRBD1; V gene: TRBV30; clone size: -; J gene: TRBJ2-7; CDR3 DNA: TGTGCCTGGAGTGTCGGGACAGAACTTTACGAGCAGTACTTC; CDR3 protein: CAWSVGTELYEQYF
D gene: TRBD1; V gene: TRBV28; clone size: -; J gene: TRBJ1-2; CDR3 DNA: TGTGCCAGCAGTACCAACAGGGGGGCCTATGGCTACACCTTC; CDR3 protein: CASSTNRGAYGYTF
D gene: TRBD2; V gene: TRBV6-1; clone size: -; J gene: TRBJ2-3; CDR3 DNA: TGTGCCAGCAGCCATAGCGGGGGGGTAGATACGCAGTATTTT; CDR3 protein: CASSHSGGVDTQYF
D gene: -; V gene: TRBV5-1; clone size: -; J gene: TRBJ2-6; CDR3 DNA: TGCGCCAGCAGCTTGGCCGGAACGCTCTCTGGGGCCAACGTCCTGACTTTC; CDR3 protein: CASSLAGTLSGANVLTF
D gene: TRBD2; V gene: TRBV28; clone size: -; J gene: TRBJ2-1; CDR3 DNA: TGTGCCAGCATAGGGACTAGCGGGACGAATGAGCAGTTCTTC; CDR3 protein: CASIGTSGTNEQFF
D gene: TRBD1; V gene: TRBV2; clone size: -; J gene: TRBJ2-2; CDR3 DNA: TGTGCCAGCAGTGAGCGGGCCCCAGGGGGGAACACCGGGGAGCTGTTTTTT; CDR3 protein: CASSERAPGGNTGELFF
D gene: -; V gene: TRBV30; clone size: -; J gene: TRBJ1-2; CDR3 DNA: TGTGCCTGGGGAAAAAGTAACTATGGCTACACCTTC; CDR3 protein: CAWGKSNYGYTF
D gene: -; V gene: TRBV30; clone size: -; J gene: TRBJ1-1; CDR3 DNA: TGTGCCTGGAGTGTAGAGAGGAATACTGAAGCTTTCTTT; CDR3 protein: CAWSVERNTEAFF
D gene: TRBD1; V gene: TRBV19; clone size: -; J gene: TRBJ2-2; CDR3 DNA: TGTGCCAGTAGTGGACAGGCGGGTAACGCCGGGGAGCTGTTTTTT; CDR3 protein: CASSGQAGNAGELFF
D gene: -; V gene: TRBV2; clone size: few; J gene: TRBJ1-1; CDR3 DNA: TGTGCCAGCCCGGGCGAGGATTACATGAACACTGAAGCTTTCTTT; CDR3 protein: CASPGEDYMNTEAFF
D gene: -; V gene: TRBV6-5; clone size: -; J gene: TRBJ1-2; CDR3 DNA: TGTGCCAGCGGTACGGCATATGGCTACACCTTC; CDR3 protein: CASGTAYGYTF
D gene: -; V gene: TRBV7-8; clone size: -; J gene: TRBJ2-3; CDR3 DNA: TGTGCCAGCAGGGACTCGTCAGATACGCAGTATTTT; CDR3 protein: CASRDSSDTQYF
D gene: -; V gene: TRBV19; clone size: -; J gene: TRBJ1-1; CDR3 DNA: TGTGCCTCCAACCCGACGGGACGAAACACTGAAGCTTTCTTT; CDR3 protein: CASNPTGRNTEAFF
D gene: -; V gene: TRBV29-1; clone size: -; J gene: TRBJ2-3; CDR3 DNA: TGCAGCGTTGTCCCACAGGAACAGAGAATCACAGATACGCAGTATTTT; CDR3 protein: CSVVPQEQRITDTQYF
D gene: -; V gene: TRBV27; clone size: -; J gene: TRBJ1-2; CDR3 DNA: TGTGCCAGCAGCTCAGGGGCTAACTATGGCTACACCTTC; CDR3 protein: CASSSGANYGYTF